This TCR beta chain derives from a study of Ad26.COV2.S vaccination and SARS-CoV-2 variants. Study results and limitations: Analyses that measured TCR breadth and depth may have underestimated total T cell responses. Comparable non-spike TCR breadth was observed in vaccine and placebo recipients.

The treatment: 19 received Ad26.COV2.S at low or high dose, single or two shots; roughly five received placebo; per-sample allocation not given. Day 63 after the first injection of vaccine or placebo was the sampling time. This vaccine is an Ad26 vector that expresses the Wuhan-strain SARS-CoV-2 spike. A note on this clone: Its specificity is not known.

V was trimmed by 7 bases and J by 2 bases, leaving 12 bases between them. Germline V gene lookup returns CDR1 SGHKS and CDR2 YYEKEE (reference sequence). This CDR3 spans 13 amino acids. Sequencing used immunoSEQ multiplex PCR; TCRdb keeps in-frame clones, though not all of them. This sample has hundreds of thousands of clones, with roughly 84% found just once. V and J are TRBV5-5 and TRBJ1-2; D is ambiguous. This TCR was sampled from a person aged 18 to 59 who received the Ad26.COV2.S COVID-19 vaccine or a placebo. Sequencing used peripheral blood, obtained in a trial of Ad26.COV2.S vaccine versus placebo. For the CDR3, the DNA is TGTGCCAGCCACCCGGCGCGGAACTATGGCTACACCTTC. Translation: CASHPARNYGYTF.